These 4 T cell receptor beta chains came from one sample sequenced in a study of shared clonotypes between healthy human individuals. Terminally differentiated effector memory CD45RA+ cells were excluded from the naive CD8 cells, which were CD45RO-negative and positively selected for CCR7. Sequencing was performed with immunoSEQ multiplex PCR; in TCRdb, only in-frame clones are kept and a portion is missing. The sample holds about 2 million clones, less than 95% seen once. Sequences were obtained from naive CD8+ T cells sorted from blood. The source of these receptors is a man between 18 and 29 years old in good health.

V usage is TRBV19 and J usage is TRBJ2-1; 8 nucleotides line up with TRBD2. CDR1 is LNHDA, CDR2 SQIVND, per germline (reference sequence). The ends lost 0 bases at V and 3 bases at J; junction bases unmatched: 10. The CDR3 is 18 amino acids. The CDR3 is CASSIDPKSGSDYNEQFF. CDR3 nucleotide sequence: TGTGCCAGTAGTATAGATCCGAAGAGCGGGAGTGACTACAATGAGCAGTTCTTC.

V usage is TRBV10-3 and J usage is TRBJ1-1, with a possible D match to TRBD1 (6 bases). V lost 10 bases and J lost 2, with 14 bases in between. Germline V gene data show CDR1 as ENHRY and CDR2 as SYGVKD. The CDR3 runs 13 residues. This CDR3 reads CATGDGANTEAFF. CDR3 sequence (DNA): TGTGCCACAGGGGACGGGGCTAACACTGAAGCTTTCTTT.

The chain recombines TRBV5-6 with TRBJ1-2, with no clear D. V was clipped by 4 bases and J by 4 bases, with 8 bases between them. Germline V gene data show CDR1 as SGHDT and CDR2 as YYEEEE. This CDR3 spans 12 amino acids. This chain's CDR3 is CASSGGSYGYTF. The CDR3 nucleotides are TGTGCCAGCAGCGGCGGGTCCTATGGCTACACCTTC.

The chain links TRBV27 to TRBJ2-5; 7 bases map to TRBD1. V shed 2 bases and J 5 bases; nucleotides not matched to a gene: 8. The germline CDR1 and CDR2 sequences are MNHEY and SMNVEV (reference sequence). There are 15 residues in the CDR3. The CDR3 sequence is CASSLMVGGGETQYF. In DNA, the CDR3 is TGTGCCAGCAGTTTAATGGTAGGGGGCGGTGAGACCCAGTACTTC.